The present TCR beta chain was sequenced within a study of shared clonotypes between healthy human individuals. This table comes from immunoSEQ multiplex PCR, and its TCRdb copy is limited to in-frame clones, with some not included. The sample includes around 200,000 clones, 85% to 95% of them seen just once. Per the germline V gene, CDR1 is SEHNR and CDR2 is FQNEAQ (reference sequence). Trimming removed 5 bases from V and 4 bases from J, with 11 bases in between. This CDR3 contains 14 residues. This clonotype originated in a woman aged 25-40 years in good health. Sequenced: naive CD4+ T cells sorted from blood. Indicated subset: CD45RA+ positively selected. This sequence joins TRBV7-9 and TRBJ2-2; TRBD2 might be the D (6 bases). The CDR3 DNA is TGTGCCAGCAGCAGGGGACTGGGCACCGGGGAGCTGTTTTTT. Translating gives CASSRGLGTGELFF.